The 23 T cell receptor beta chains reported below all come from one sample, sequenced in a study of shared clonotypes between healthy human individuals. Method: immunoSEQ multiplex PCR; TCRdb's copy keeps in-frame clones and lacks some. This sample has 450,000 to 600,000 clones, with 70% to 80% found just once. Sequenced material: PBMCs. The receptor set was obtained from a woman aged 40 to 50 in good health. Some clones in this sample may be carry-over from other donors' samples.

A single count supports this clone. This chain uses TRBV7-6 with TRBJ2-1; TRBD2 agrees at 10 bases. The CDR3 loop spans 19 amino acids. V lost 1 base to trimming and J lost 5 bases; unmatched junction nucleotides: 14. CDR1 SGHVS and CDR2 FNYEAQ come from the germline V gene. The DNA for the CDR3 is TGTGCCAGCAGCTTAGGCGTGTGGCGAGCGGGAGGGATAAACAATGAGCAGTTCTTC. Protein product: CASSLGVWRAGGINNEQFF. The entire variable domain, with the rest obtained from reference TRBV7-6 and TRBJ2-1, is as follows: GAGVSQSPRYKVTKRGQDVALRCDPISGHVSLYWYRQALGQGPEFLTYFNYEAQQDKSGLPNDRFSAERPEGSISTLTIQRTEQRDSAMYRCASSLGVWRAGGINNEQFFGPGTRLTVL.

V and J are TRBV19 and TRBJ1-5; weak D call: TRBD1 (6 bases). V lost 3 bases and J 1 base, leaving 19 bases between the germline ends. CDR1 is LNHDA, CDR2 SQIVND, per germline (reference sequence). The CDR3 loop spans 18 amino acids. The CDR3 loop is CASSMTRGADRSNQPQHF. The CDR3 region has the DNA TGTGCCAGTAGTATGACAAGGGGGGCCGATCGAAGCAATCAGCCCCAGCATTTT.

The rearrangement joins TRBV11-3 to TRBJ2-2, with no clear D. The germline gives CDR1 SGHNT, CDR2 YENEEA. With 4 bases removed from V and 0 bases from J, the gap between germline ends came to 6 bases. The CDR3 totals 14 residues. Here the CDR3 DNA reads TGTGCCAGCAGCTCGTACCCGAACACCGGGGAGCTGTTTTTT. Protein: CASSSYPNTGELFF.

This clone was recorded only once. The chain uses TRBV5-4 and TRBJ2-5; 14 nucleotides line up with TRBD2. Trimming at V came to 4 bases and at J to 4 bases, leaving 6 bases not matched to a gene. Looked up from germline, CDR1 is SGHNT and CDR2 is YYREEE (reference sequence). The CDR3 consists of 16 residues. The CDR3 loop reads CASSLRLAGGVETQYF. CDR3 in DNA: TGTGCCAGCAGCCTGAGACTAGCGGGAGGGGTAGAGACCCAGTACTTC.

This chain joins TRBV27 and TRBJ2-2; TRBD1 aligns across 8 bases. The CDR3 totals 15 residues. Per germline, CDR1 MNHEY and CDR2 SMNVEV (reference sequence). The V segment lost 3 bases and the J segment 3 bases; nucleotides outside the gene matches: 3. CDR3 in DNA: TGTGCCAGCAGTTTTCAGGGGGCGTACACCGGGGAGCTGTTTTTT. Translation: CASSFQGAYTGELFF.

The V gene is TRBV18, the J gene TRBJ2-5, with TRBD2 matching 8 bases. CDR1 and CDR2 from the germline V gene are KGHSH and LQKENI. The CDR3 consists of 15 residues. Germline trimming cut 0 bases from V and 5 bases from J; bases unmatched to any gene: 5. In DNA, the CDR3 is TGTGCCAGCTCACCACCCACGACTAGCGTCGAGACCCAGTACTTC. As protein: CASSPPTTSVETQYF.

The chain uses TRBV6-5 and TRBJ2-1; weak D call: TRBD2 (5 bases). The germline V gene has CDR1 MNHEY and CDR2 SVGAGI. The CDR3 runs 13 residues. The ends were cut back, 7 bases at V and 3 bases at J, with 10 bases in the middle. The CDR3 sequence is CASTRGFYNEQFF. CDR3 DNA sequence: TGTGCCAGCACCCGGGGATTCTACAATGAGCAGTTCTTC.

The chain recombines TRBV6-1 with TRBJ1-1; tentative D call: TRBD1 (5 bases). Germline lookup yields CDR1 MNHNS and CDR2 SASEGT. The CDR3 has 13 residues. V shed 6 bases and J shed 4 bases, with 12 bases lying between them. The CDR3 bases are TGTGCCAGCAGGAGGGGCAGGTTCACTGAAGCTTTCTTT. Translated: CASRRGRFTEAFF.

The V gene is TRBV10-1, the J gene TRBJ2-1; 12 bases map to TRBD2. The CDR3 extends over 14 amino acids. CDR1 and CDR2 from the germline V gene are WNHNN and SYGVQD (reference sequence). J was trimmed by 5 bases and V by 4 bases; bases with no gene match: 0. CDR3 amino acids: CASSGLAGDNEQFF. The CDR3 DNA reads as TGCGCCAGCAGTGGACTAGCGGGGGACAATGAGCAGTTCTTC.

This clone was picked up one time. DNA for the CDR3: TGTGCCAGTAGTACAGGACAGGGTCGAACTGAAGCTTTCTTT. Translated, it gives CASSTGQGRTEAFF. The J gene is TRBJ1-1, the V gene TRBV19, with 8 bases that match TRBD1. J lost 5 bases, V lost 4 bases, and 6 bases had no gene match. CDR1 LNHDA and CDR2 SQIVND come from the germline V gene (reference sequence). CDR3 length: 14 residues. The full variable domain, its missing parts supplied by reference TRBV19 and TRBJ1-1, is DGGITQSPKYLFRKEGQNVTLSCEQNLNHDAMYWYRQDPGQGLRLIYYSQIVNDFQKGDIAEGYSVSREKKESFPLTVTSAQKNPTAFYLCASSTGQGRTEAFFGQGTRLTVV.

J is TRBJ2-2 and V is TRBV9; D perhaps matches TRBD2 (6 bases). Per the germline V gene, CDR1 is SGDLS and CDR2 is YYNGEE. This CDR3 is 16 amino acids long. V was cut by 3 bases and J by 2 bases, with 14 bases left in between. The chain's CDR3 is CASSASGGTNTGELFF. CDR3 sequence (DNA): TGTGCCAGCAGCGCCTCGGGCGGGACTAACACCGGGGAGCTGTTTTTT.

The chain uses TRBV4-3 and TRBJ1-4, with D possibly matching TRBD1 (5 bases). The CDR3 has 17 amino acids. V was clipped by 1 base and J by 3 bases, with 15 bases between them. Germline V gene data show CDR1 as LGHNA and CDR2 as YSLEER. The CDR3 reads CASSQAYKQASNEKLFF. In nucleotides, the CDR3 is TGCGCCAGCAGCCAAGCCTACAAACAGGCGTCTAATGAAAAACTGTTTTTT.

The table lists this clone with a few counts. This chain uses TRBV7-2 with TRBJ2-7; 7 bases fit TRBD2. Germline CDR1 is SGHTA and CDR2 is FQGNSA. The CDR3 is 14 amino acids. Germline trimming cut 4 bases from V and 0 bases from J; bases unmatched to any gene: 3. The CDR3 reads CASSSGGGSYEQYF. The CDR3 DNA sequence: TGTGCCAGCAGCTCAGGCGGGGGCTCCTACGAGCAGTACTTC. Complete variable domain (other parts from reference TRBV7-2 and TRBJ2-7): GAGVSQSPSNKVTEKGKDVELRCDPISGHTALYWYRQSLGQGLEFLIYFQGNSAPDKSGLPSDRFSAERTGGSVSTLTIQRTQQEDSAVYLCASSSGGGSYEQYFGPGTRLTVT.

J is TRBJ1-3 and V is TRBV30; D is possibly TRBD1 (5 bases). This CDR3 has 16 amino acids. V was clipped by 4 bases and J by 0 bases, with 16 bases between them. Germline values: CDR1 GTSNPN, CDR2 SVGIG (reference sequence). The CDR3 sequence: CAWIRQGANSGNTIYF. CDR3 DNA: TGTGCCTGGATTCGGCAGGGTGCGAACTCTGGAAACACCATATATTTT.

The rearrangement links TRBV30 to TRBJ2-2; 8 bases line up with TRBD1. Trimming cost V 0 bases and J 4 bases; bases outside gene matches: 7. The CDR3 loop spans 16 amino acids. Germline values: CDR1 GTSNPN, CDR2 SVGIG (reference sequence). CDR3 bases: TGTGCCTGGAGTGTATGGGACAGGCAGAGCACCGGGGAGCTGTTTTTT. Its protein product is CAWSVWDRQSTGELFF.

J is TRBJ1-6 and V is TRBV7-9; D gene unclear. Trimming took off 7 bases at V and 8 bases at J, with 15 bases between the two ends. The CDR3 contains 14 residues. Looked up from germline, CDR1 is SEHNR and CDR2 is FQNEAQ (reference sequence). Here the CDR3 reads CASIPGGDYSPLHF. CDR3 nucleotides: TGTGCCAGCATCCCAGGTGGGGATTATTCACCCCTCCACTTT.

This clone was found a few times. The chain joins TRBV5-6 to TRBJ2-5; D may be TRBD1 (5 bases). CDR1 is SGHDT and CDR2 is YYEEEE in the germline V gene. The CDR3 covers 14 residues. V was trimmed by 3 bases and J by 4 bases, leaving 13 bases between them. The CDR3 DNA sequence: TGTGCCAGCAGCTCTGTAGGGGCAAGAGAGACCCAGTACTTC. Protein product: CASSSVGARETQYF.

The genes are TRBV7-2 and TRBJ2-7; D possibly corresponds to TRBD2 (6 bases). The V and J ends lost 2 bases and 3 bases respectively, with 11 bases between them. The CDR3 is made up of 14 amino acids. Germline V lookup: CDR1 SGHTA, CDR2 FQGNSA. The CDR3 protein is CASSLRLASYEQYF. As DNA, the CDR3 is TGTGCCAGCAGCTTAAGGCTAGCGAGCTACGAGCAGTACTTC.

This clone was seen more than once but under ten times. The J gene is TRBJ2-7, the V gene TRBV11-3; tentative D call: TRBD1 (5 bases). V lost 3 bases and J lost 5, with 20 bases in between. The CDR3 is 16 amino acids. Germline CDR1 reads SGHNT; CDR2 reads YENEEA. For the CDR3, the DNA is TGTGCCAGCAGCTTCGCTCTGGCCAGGGTTTCCCACGAGCAGTACTTC. Residues: CASSFALARVSHEQYF.

J is TRBJ2-5 and V is TRBV2; 13 bases are shared with TRBD2. J gave up 7 bases and V 7 bases, and 9 bases lay outside the gene matches. The length of the CDR3 is 15 residues. Germline V gene lookup returns CDR1 SNHLY and CDR2 FYNNEI. In DNA, the CDR3 is TGTGCCAGCATCGGACTAGCGGGAGTATTTGGGACCCAGTACTTC. Encoded protein: CASIGLAGVFGTQYF.

A remark on this clone: A much larger clone lies a single base off, so this may be a read error. The rearrangement links TRBV28 to TRBJ1-6; 9 bases fit TRBD1. V was clipped by 6 bases and J by 7 bases; unmatched bases: 4. Germline assignment: CDR1 MDHEN and CDR2 SYDVKM. The CDR3 contains 14 residues. The CDR3 DNA reads as TGTGCCAGCAGAACCGGGACAGGGAATTCACCCCTCCACTTT. Translating it yields CASRTGTGNSPLHF. Using reference TRBV28 and TRBJ1-6 for the parts outside the CDR3, the full variable domain is DVKVTQSSRYLVKRTGEKVFLECVQDMDHENMFWYRQDPGLGLRLIYFSYDVKMKEKGDIPEGYSVSREKKERFSLILESASTNQTSMYLCASRTGTGNSPLHFGNGTRLTVT.

The rearrangement uses TRBV11-3 and TRBJ2-1; no clear D gene. V lost 4 bases and J 11 bases, leaving 12 bases between the germline ends. The CDR3 spans 12 residues. Germline CDR1 reads SGHNT; CDR2 reads YENEEA. The CDR3 sequence is CASSSDGWKQFF. The CDR3 coding sequence is TGTGCCAGCAGCTCAGACGGGTGGAAGCAGTTCTTC.

Concerning this clone: Other DNA sequences in this sample translate to the same CDR3. The rearrangement uses TRBV9 and TRBJ2-5; D gene ambiguous. The CDR3 is made up of 13 amino acids. With 0 bases removed from V and 1 base from J, the gap between germline ends came to 4 bases. The germline gives CDR1 SGDLS, CDR2 YYNGEE. CDR3 sequence: CASSVASQETQYF. CDR3 in DNA: TGTGCCAGCAGCGTAGCTTCCCAAGAGACCCAGTACTTC.